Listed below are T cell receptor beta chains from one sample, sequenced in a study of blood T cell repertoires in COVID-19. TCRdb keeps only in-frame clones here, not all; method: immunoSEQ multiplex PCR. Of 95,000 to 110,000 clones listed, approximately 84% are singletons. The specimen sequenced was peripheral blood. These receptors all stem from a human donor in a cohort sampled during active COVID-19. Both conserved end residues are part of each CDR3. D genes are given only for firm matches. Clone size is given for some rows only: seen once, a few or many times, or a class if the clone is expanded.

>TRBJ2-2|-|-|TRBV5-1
CASSLGGSGYLFWDTGELFF
TGCGCCAGCAGCTTGGGGGGATCAGGGTATCTCTTCTGGGACACCGGGGAGCTGTTTTTT
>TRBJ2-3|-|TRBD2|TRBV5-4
CASSLRGGGTDTQYF
TGTGCCAGCAGCCTGAGGGGAGGGGGCACAGATACGCAGTATTTT
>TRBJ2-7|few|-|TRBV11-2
CASSPLDSYEQYF
TGTGCCAGCAGCCCCCTGGACAGTTACGAGCAGTACTTC
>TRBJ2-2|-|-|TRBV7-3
CASSLSSTDTGELFF
TGTGCCAGCAGCTTATCTTCTACTGACACCGGGGAGCTGTTTTTT
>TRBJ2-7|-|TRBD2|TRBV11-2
CASSEGLAGGPRYEQYF
TGTGCCAGCAGCGAGGGCCTAGCGGGGGGTCCAAGGTACGAGCAGTACTTC
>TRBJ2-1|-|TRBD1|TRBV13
CASSGNPGTGEGNEQFF
TGTGCCAGCAGCGGCAACCCAGGGACAGGGGAGGGCAATGAGCAGTTCTTC
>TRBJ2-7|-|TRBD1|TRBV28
CASRGTTGQGYEQYF
TGTGCCAGCAGGGGCACGACGGGACAGGGCTACGAGCAGTACTTC
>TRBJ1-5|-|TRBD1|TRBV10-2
CASRWTGNSNQPQHF
TGCGCCAGCAGGTGGACAGGGAATAGCAATCAGCCCCAGCATTTT
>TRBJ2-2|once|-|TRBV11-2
CASSSYTGELFF
TGTGCCAGCAGCTCATACACCGGGGAGCTGTTTTTT
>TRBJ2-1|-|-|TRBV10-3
CAISFSGSEQFF
TGTGCCATCAGTTTTAGCGGTAGTGAGCAGTTCTTC
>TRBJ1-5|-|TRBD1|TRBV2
CASSPGTGGIQPQHF
TGTGCCAGCAGCCCAGGGACAGGGGGGATTCAGCCCCAGCATTTT
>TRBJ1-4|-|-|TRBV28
CASTMAREVTNEKLFF
TGTGCCAGCACTATGGCCCGAGAGGTGACTAATGAAAAACTGTTTTTT
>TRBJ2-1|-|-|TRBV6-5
CASSTQLRESEQFF
TGTGCCAGCAGCACTCAGTTACGGGAGAGTGAGCAGTTCTTC
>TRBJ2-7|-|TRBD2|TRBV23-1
CASSRSGTSGSSYEQYF
TGCGCCAGCAGTCGGTCCGGGACTAGCGGGAGCTCCTACGAGCAGTACTTC
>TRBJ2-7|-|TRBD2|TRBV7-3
CASRLSGGDSYEQYF
TGTGCCAGCAGACTTAGCGGGGGGGACTCCTACGAGCAGTACTTC
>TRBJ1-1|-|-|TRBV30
CAWSVMGGQGTEAFF
TGTGCCTGGAGTGTAATGGGGGGGCAAGGCACTGAAGCTTTCTTT
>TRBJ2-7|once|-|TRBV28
CASSDLGASYEQYF
TGTGCCAGCAGTGACCTTGGGGCCTCCTACGAGCAGTACTTC
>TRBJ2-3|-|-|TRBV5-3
CARNRGGNDTDTQYF
TGTGCCAGAAACCGTGGAGGGAATGACACAGATACGCAGTATTTT
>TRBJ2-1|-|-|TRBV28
CASKVPGSALRIDNEQFF
TGTGCCAGCAAAGTCCCAGGCTCCGCGCTCCGGATAGACAATGAGCAGTTCTTC
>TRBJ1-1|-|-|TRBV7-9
CASSLGQGRAFF
TGTGCCAGCAGCTTAGGGCAGGGTCGGGCTTTCTTT
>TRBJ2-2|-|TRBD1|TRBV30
CAALGQGNTGELFF
TGTGCCGCCCTCGGACAGGGGAACACCGGGGAGCTGTTTTTT
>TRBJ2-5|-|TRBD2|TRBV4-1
CASSHQTSGQETQYF
TGCGCCAGCAGCCATCAAACTAGCGGCCAAGAGACCCAGTACTTC
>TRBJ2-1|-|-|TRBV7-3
CASSSPRGSSSYNEQFF
TGTGCCAGCAGCTCCCCCCGTGGGAGCAGCTCCTACAATGAGCAGTTCTTC
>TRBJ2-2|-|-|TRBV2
CASWTTVITGELFF
TGTGCCAGCTGGACGACAGTCATCACCGGGGAGCTGTTTTTT
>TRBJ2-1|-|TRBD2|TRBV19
CASSISRGSGSLSNEQFF
TGTGCCAGTAGTATCTCCCGGGGTAGCGGGAGTTTATCCAATGAGCAGTTCTTC
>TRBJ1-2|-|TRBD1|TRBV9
CASSPRQGVAEGYTF
TGTGCCAGCAGCCCTCGACAGGGAGTCGCGGAAGGCTACACCTTC
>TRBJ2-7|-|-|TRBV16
CASSPGGAYEQYF
TGTGCCAGCAGCCCAGGAGGGGCCTACGAGCAGTACTTC
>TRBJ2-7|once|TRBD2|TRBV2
CASRTGTSGYEQYF
TGTGCCAGCCGCACCGGGACTAGCGGCTACGAGCAGTACTTC
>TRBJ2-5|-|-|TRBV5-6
CASSWAAQETQYF
TGTGCCAGCAGCTGGGCAGCCCAAGAGACCCAGTACTTC
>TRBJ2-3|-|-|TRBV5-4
CASSLAGNTDTQYF
TGTGCCAGCAGCTTGGCAGGGAACACAGATACGCAGTATTTT
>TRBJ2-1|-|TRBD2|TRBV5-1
CASSLVWSGTHYNEQFF
TGCGCCAGCAGCTTGGTATGGAGCGGGACCCACTACAATGAGCAGTTCTTC
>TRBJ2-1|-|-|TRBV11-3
CASSLVGGVNEQFF
TGTGCCAGCAGCTTAGTCGGCGGCGTCAATGAGCAGTTCTTC
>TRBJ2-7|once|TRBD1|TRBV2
CASSPYRGRSYEQYF
TGTGCCAGCAGTCCCTACAGGGGGCGCTCCTACGAGCAGTACTTC
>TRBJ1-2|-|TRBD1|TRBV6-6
CASSHAGTGGDSPYGYTF
TGTGCCAGCAGTCACGCCGGGACAGGGGGCGACTCTCCCTATGGCTACACCTTC
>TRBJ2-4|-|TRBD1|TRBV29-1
CSVEDRVNIQYF
TGCAGCGTGGAAGACAGGGTGAACATTCAGTACTTC
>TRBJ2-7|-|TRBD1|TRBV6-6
CASSPGTGGEQYF
TGTGCCAGCAGCCCCGGGACAGGGGGCGAGCAGTACTTC
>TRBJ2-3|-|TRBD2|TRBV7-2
CASSLARLAGGADTQYF
TGTGCCAGCAGCTTAGCGCGACTAGCGGGGGGCGCAGATACGCAGTATTTT
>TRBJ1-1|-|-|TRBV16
CASSQSGDIEAFF
TGTGCCAGCAGCCAATCGGGAGACATTGAAGCTTTCTTT
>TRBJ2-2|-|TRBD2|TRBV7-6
CASRLLAGGLGTGELFF
TGTGCCAGCAGGCTCCTAGCGGGGGGGCTTGGCACCGGGGAGCTGTTTTTT
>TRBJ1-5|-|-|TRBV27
CASSLGSSNQPQHF
TGTGCCAGCAGTTTGGGGAGTAGCAATCAGCCCCAGCATTTT
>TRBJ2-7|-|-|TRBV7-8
CASSRDTNYEQYF
TGTGCCAGCAGCCGGGACACAAACTACGAGCAGTACTTC
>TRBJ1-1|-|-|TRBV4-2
CASSRMSGVTEAFF
TGTGCCAGCAGCCGAATGTCGGGGGTCACTGAAGCTTTCTTT
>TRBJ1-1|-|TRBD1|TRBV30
CAWNLGTGAEAFF
TGTGCCTGGAATCTGGGCACAGGGGCTGAAGCTTTCTTT
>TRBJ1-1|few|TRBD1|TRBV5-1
CASCTGTGLVGEAFF
TGCGCCAGCTGTACCGGGACAGGCTTAGTTGGTGAAGCTTTCTTT
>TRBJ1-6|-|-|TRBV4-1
CASSQGPYSPLHF
TGCGCCAGCAGCCAAGGTCCCTATTCACCCCTCCACTTT
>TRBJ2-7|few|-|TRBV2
CASSRGTYEQYF
TGTGCCAGCAGTAGGGGCACCTACGAGCAGTACTTC
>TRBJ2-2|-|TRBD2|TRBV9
CASSGQLATTGELFF
TGTGCCAGCAGCGGACAACTAGCGACCACCGGGGAGCTGTTTTTT
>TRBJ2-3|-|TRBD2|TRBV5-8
CASSLGSGRRPDTQYF
TGTGCCAGCAGCTTGGGTAGCGGGAGGCGCCCAGATACGCAGTATTTT
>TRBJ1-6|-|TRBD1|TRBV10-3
CAIGSHRDRDSSPLHF
TGTGCCATCGGATCGCACCGGGACAGGGATAGTTCACCCCTCCACTTT
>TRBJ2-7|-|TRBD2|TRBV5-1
CASSQGPGGAFGQYF
TGCGCCAGCAGCCAGGGCCCGGGGGGTGCTTTTGGGCAGTACTTC
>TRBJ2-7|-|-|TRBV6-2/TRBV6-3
CASSYSNGESYEQYF
TGTGCCAGCAGTTACTCGAATGGGGAGAGCTACGAGCAGTACTTC
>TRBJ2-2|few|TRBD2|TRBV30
CAWSWEGTGELFF
TGTGCCTGGAGCTGGGAGGGCACCGGGGAGCTGTTTTTT
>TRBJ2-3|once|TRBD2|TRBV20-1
CSASPSGSADTQYF
TGCAGTGCTAGTCCTAGCGGGAGCGCAGATACGCAGTATTTT